This passage covers 29 T cell receptor beta chains from one sample sequenced in a study of response to subunit inactivated influenza vaccine. One entry per CDR3 protein, called by TCRdb with MiXCR from the RT-PCR reads. The top ten clones hold 13% of a sample with approximately 530,000 distinct CDR3 sequences, roughly 13% of them seen once. Sequencing used PBMCs from blood, obtained 40 to 50 days after vaccination. The receptors stem from a middle-aged man who received an inactivated influenza vaccine.

This sequence joins TRBV5-5 and TRBJ1-2, with 9 bases fitting TRBD1. From germline, CDR1 is SGHKS and CDR2 YYEKEE (reference sequence). V was pared by 4 bases and J by 2 bases, with 9 bases of the junction left unmatched. The CDR3 spans 16 residues. The CDR3 is CASSRDRGNDNYGYTF. Written as DNA, the CDR3 is TGTGCCAGCAGCCGCGACAGGGGGAACGACAACTATGGCTACACCTTC.

Only a few counts were recorded for this clonotype. J is TRBJ1-5 and V is TRBV18; the match to TRBD1 covers 7 bases. The germline V gene has CDR1 KGHSH and CDR2 LQKENI. This CDR3 comprises 14 residues. V lost 5 bases and J lost 9; bases outside the gene matches: 10. The CDR3 protein is CASSYGTDNRPQHF. The CDR3 bases are TGTGCCAGCTCATATGGGACAGACAACCGGCCCCAGCATTTT.

This clonotype was seen more than once but under ten times. The chain combines TRBV12-3 or TRBV12-4 with TRBJ2-1; D possibly corresponds to TRBD1 (6 bases). The V end was cut by 5 bases, the J end by 10 bases, with 15 bases between. The CDR3 length is 13 residues. The CDR3 DNA follows: TGTGCCAGCAGTCAGGGGCACCGCGTGGAGCAGTTCTTC. It translates to CASSQGHRVEQFF.

DNA for the CDR3: TGTGCCAGCAGTCCCGGACTAGGACTGCGAGAGACCCAGTACTTC. Protein product: CASSPGLGLRETQYF. The chain combines TRBV6-1 with TRBJ2-5; the match to TRBD2 covers 7 bases. The CDR3 loop spans 15 amino acids. Germline CDR1 is MNHNS and CDR2 is SASEGT. V gave up 5 bases and J gave up 4 bases; unmatched junction bases: 10.

The rearrangement links TRBV5-1 to TRBJ2-7; 7 positions agree with TRBD1. Germline V CDR1 and CDR2: SGHRS, YFSETQ. This CDR3 has 13 residues. V trimming: 6 bases; J trimming: 5 bases; junction bases outside the gene matches: 8. The CDR3 reads CASTSTGFHEQYF. The CDR3 nucleotides are TGCGCCAGCACCTCGACAGGGTTCCACGAGCAGTACTTC.

The V and J genes are TRBV4-2 and TRBJ1-1, with a possible D match to TRBD1 (6 bases). The germline V and J ends were trimmed by 3 bases and 10 bases, with 21 bases remaining between them. There are 15 residues in the CDR3. Germline-derived CDR1 and CDR2 are LGHNA and YNFKEQ. The CDR3 here is CASSHPRTESNRAFF. The CDR3 DNA reads TGTGCCAGCAGCCACCCACGGACAGAATCAAATCGAGCTTTCTTT.

This clonotype showed up many times. V gene TRBV29-1 combines with J gene TRBJ1-2; D gene unclear. This CDR3 comprises 10 residues. Germline V gene sequence: CDR1 SQVTM, CDR2 ANQGSEA. The V end was cut by 3 bases, the J end by 13 bases, with 12 bases between. The CDR3: CSVDGDRPTF. As DNA, the CDR3 is TGCAGCGTTGACGGTGACCGTCCCACCTTC.

The rearrangement links TRBV5-5 to TRBJ1-2; 7 bases are a match to TRBD1. The J segment lost 0 bases and the V segment lost 4 bases, leaving 6 bases of the junction unmatched. In germline, CDR1 is SGHKS, CDR2 YYEKEE (reference sequence). The CDR3 has 15 amino acids. CDR3 region: CASSKGQLANYGYTF. The CDR3 DNA reads TGTGCCAGCAGCAAGGGACAGCTAGCTAACTATGGCTACACCTTC. The full variable domain, completed using reference TRBV5-5 and TRBJ1-2, is DAGVTQSPTHLIKTRGQQVTLRCSPISGHKSVSWYQQVLGQGPQFIFQYYEKEERGRGNFPDRFSARQFPNYSSELNVNALLLGDSALYLCASSKGQLANYGYTFGSGTRLTVV.

The chain combines TRBV5-1 with TRBJ2-6; no definite D call. Germline V gene data show CDR1 as SGHRS and CDR2 as YFSETQ. V gave up 1 base and J gave up 7 bases, with 12 bases separating them. This CDR3 has 15 amino acids. The CDR3 region has the DNA TGCGCCAGCAGCTTGTCGATTTTGGGCGCCAACGTCCTGACTTTC. Its translation is CASSLSILGANVLTF.

This clonotype appeared once. The J gene is TRBJ2-1, the V gene TRBV27; 8 bases fit TRBD2. V was pared by 8 bases and J by 8 bases, with 14 bases of the junction left unmatched. Per the germline V gene, CDR1 is MNHEY and CDR2 is SMNVEV (reference sequence). This CDR3 has 15 amino acids. The CDR3 region is CASGPVPGGSHEQFF. In nucleotides, the CDR3 is TGTGCCAGCGGGCCCGTACCGGGAGGGTCCCATGAGCAGTTCTTC.

This clonotype has more than one count but fewer than ten. The chain couples TRBV7-9 to TRBJ2-7; 14 bases line up with TRBD2. Germline CDR1 and CDR2: SEHNR and FQNEAQ (reference sequence). The length of the CDR3 is 16 residues. Trimming cost V 4 bases and J 6 bases; bases outside gene matches: 8. CDR3 bases: TGTGCCAGCAGCTCCACCGGGACTAGCGGGGGTATCGAGCAGTACTTC. It codes for CASSSTGTSGGIEQYF.

The rearrangement links TRBV7-2 to TRBJ2-1; D is tentatively TRBD1 or TRBD2 (7 bases each). CDR1 is SGHTA, CDR2 FQGNSA, per germline. This CDR3 contains 16 residues. Trimming stripped 5 bases from V and 8 bases from J, with 22 bases between. DNA for the CDR3: TGTGCCAGCAGCCGTAGGGGGGGACAGCGTATCCATGAGCAGTTCTTC. Its translation is CASSRRGGQRIHEQFF.

This clonotype was seen repeatedly, ten times or more. This sequence joins TRBV5-5 and TRBJ2-2; D gene unclear. V lost 0 bases and J 5 bases, leaving 11 bases between the germline ends. Germline V gene sequence: CDR1 SGHKS, CDR2 YYEKEE (reference sequence). The CDR3 is made up of 15 amino acids. The CDR3 DNA reads as TGTGCCAGCAGCTTGGATACAATAAGAACCGGGGAGCTGTTTTTT. This codes for CASSLDTIRTGELFF.

In this sample, this clonotype turned up a few times. This sequence joins TRBV5-6 and TRBJ2-7, with 15 bases matching TRBD2. The CDR3 covers 19 residues. The V and J ends lost 4 bases and 0 bases, in that order; junction bases with no gene match: 11. The V gene's germline CDR1 is SGHDT and CDR2 YYEEEE. The CDR3 spells CASSIRTSGRVHSSYEQYF. The CDR3 bases are TGTGCCAGCAGCATAAGGACTAGCGGGAGGGTCCATAGCTCCTACGAGCAGTACTTC.

This clonotype has only a few counts. The chain is built from TRBV7-2 and TRBJ2-1; possible D gene TRBD2, 6 bases. CDR1 and CDR2 (germline): SGHTA, FQGNSA. Trimming left V 0 bases short and J 6 bases short, with 18 bases between. This CDR3 region has 17 residues. Here the CDR3 DNA reads TGTGCCAGCAGCTTAGCGCTTAATAGGTTGGGAGGCAATGAGCAGTTCTTC. Its protein product is CASSLALNRLGGNEQFF.

This clonotype occurred many times. This sequence joins TRBV24-1 and TRBJ2-1; 8 nucleotides match TRBD1. The CDR3 has 17 residues. Germline V lookup: CDR1 KGHDR, CDR2 SFDVKD. Trimming took 3 bases from V and 6 from J; bases not matched to a gene: 12. As DNA, the CDR3 is TGTGCCACCAGTGATCTCCCGTCGACAGGGGATAGCAATGAGCAGTTCTTC. This gives the protein CATSDLPSTGDSNEQFF.

The rearrangement links TRBV11-2 to TRBJ2-3; D is possibly TRBD1 (7 bases). The V end was cut by 5 bases, the J end by 4 bases, with 25 bases between. Germline-derived CDR1 and CDR2 are SGHAT and FQNNGV. CDR3 size: 18 residues. CDR3 DNA: TGTGCCAGCAGCCCCCTCAGGGGGGACGTCTTTTACGCAGATACGCAGTATTTT. Translated, it gives CASSPLRGDVFYADTQYF. Looking up the rest from reference TRBV11-2 and TRBJ2-3 gives the full variable domain: EAGVAQSPRYKIIEKRQSVAFWCNPISGHATLYWYQQILGQGPKLLIQFQNNGVVDDSQLPKDRFSAERLKGVDSTLKIQPAKLEDSAVYLCASSPLRGDVFYADTQYFGPGTRLTVL.

V is TRBV2 and J is TRBJ1-1; possibly TRBD1 for D (6 bases). CDR1 is SNHLY and CDR2 is FYNNEI in the germline V gene. V lost 8 bases and J 0 bases, leaving 28 bases between the germline ends. This CDR3 is 19 amino acids long. CDR3 in amino acids: CASREAILRQVGMNTEAFF. CDR3 nucleotides: TGTGCCAGCCGGGAAGCAATTCTAAGACAGGTTGGGATGAACACTGAAGCTTTCTTT.

This clonotype was seen a few times. This chain connects TRBV15 to TRBJ2-2, with a weak D call TRBD2 (5 bases). Germline lookup yields CDR1 LNHNV and CDR2 YYDKDF (reference sequence). This CDR3 is 17 amino acids long. Trimming stripped 1 base from V and 0 bases from J, with 12 bases between. The CDR3 region has the DNA TGTGCCACCAGCAGAGTCGGAGGTACCACGAACACCGGGGAGCTGTTTTTT. Translated, it gives CATSRVGGTTNTGELFF.

A few counts support this clonotype. The rearrangement uses TRBV3-1 and TRBJ2-3; D not resolved. CDR3 size: 14 residues. The V gene lost 4 bases and the J gene lost 2 bases, with 10 bases spanning the gap. Germline V gene data show CDR1 as LGHDT and CDR2 as YNNKEL (reference sequence). CDR3 DNA: TGTGCCAGCAGCCGCATACTGTACACAGATACGCAGTATTTT. Translating it yields CASSRILYTDTQYF.

A few counts support this clonotype. V gene TRBV4-3 combines with J gene TRBJ2-2; a weak D match, TRBD1 (5 bases). The CDR3 contains 15 residues. Germline assignment: CDR1 LGHNA and CDR2 YSLEER. V was pared by 3 bases and J by 3 bases, with 11 bases between. The DNA of the CDR3 is TGCGCCAGCAGCCACCGATCCAGGGACACCGGGGAGCTGTTTTTT. Translation gives CASSHRSRDTGELFF.

A note on this clonotype: A single base separates this from a much larger clone, so it may be a read error. CDR3 DNA: TGCAGCGTTGATAGGGCGAACACTGAAGCTTTCTTT. Protein sequence: CSVDRANTEAFF. The chain links TRBV29-1 to TRBJ1-1; D ambiguous. V was clipped by 3 bases and J by 1 base, with 6 bases between them. The CDR3 runs 12 residues. CDR1 is SQVTM and CDR2 is ANQGSEA in the germline V gene.

The chain employs TRBV5-1 and TRBJ2-1; 8 nucleotides align to TRBD1. CDR3 length: 15 amino acids. Germline V gene sequence: CDR1 SGHRS, CDR2 YFSETQ. V trimming: 3 bases; J trimming: 8 bases; junction bases outside the gene matches: 10. In DNA, the CDR3 is TGCGCCAGCAGCTGGACAGGGAACGAATACGATGAGCAGTTCTTC. Encoded protein: CASSWTGNEYDEQFF.

This clonotype was counted only a few times. The chain has TRBV28 and TRBJ2-5; unclear D gene. Germline V CDR1 and CDR2: MDHEN, SYDVKM. CDR3 length equals 15 residues. With 6 bases removed from V and 2 bases from J, the gap between germline ends came to 16 bases. The CDR3, as DNA: TGTGCCAGCAGAGTTTATACGGGTAGACAAGAGACCCAGTACTTC. This codes for CASRVYTGRQETQYF.

The V gene is TRBV29-1, the J gene TRBJ2-5; 7 bases map to TRBD1. Germline V gene sequence: CDR1 SQVTM, CDR2 ANQGSEA. The trim removed 6 bases at V and 4 bases at J, leaving 5 bases unmatched. The CDR3 contains 12 residues. CDR3 region: CSVRTGVETQYF. The CDR3 DNA follows: TGCAGCGTCAGAACAGGGGTAGAGACCCAGTACTTC.

The chain uses TRBV20-1 and TRBJ2-6; 12 bases are shared with TRBD2. In germline, CDR1 is DFQATT, CDR2 SNEGSKA (reference sequence). The CDR3 sequence is 18 residues long. The trim removed 0 bases at V and 0 bases at J, leaving 3 bases unmatched. The CDR3 nucleotides read TGCAGTGCTAGAGAAGGACTAGCGGGACCCTCTGGGGCCAACGTCCTGACTTTC. It codes for CSAREGLAGPSGANVLTF.

The chain employs TRBV6-4 and TRBJ2-1, with 9 bases matching TRBD2. V was pared by 5 bases and J by 6 bases, with 5 bases of the junction left unmatched. Germline CDR1 and CDR2: MRHNA and SNTAGT. The CDR3 length is 14 residues. The CDR3 DNA sequence: TGTGCCAGCAGTAGGCGGGAGGGCCCCAATGAGCAGTTCTTC. It specifies CASSRREGPNEQFF.

This clonotype was observed many times. The chain uses TRBV12-3 or TRBV12-4 and TRBJ1-3; possible D gene TRBD1, 5 bases. Trimming shortened V by 4 bases and J by 7 bases, and 8 bases separated the two germline ends. The CDR3 is 12 amino acids. CDR3 region: CASSWGSNTIYF. In nucleotides, the CDR3 is TGTGCCAGCAGTTGGGGGAGCAACACCATATATTTT.

The sample holds a few counts of this clonotype. This chain joins TRBV6-1 and TRBJ1-2; TRBD1 matches 7 bases. This CDR3 contains 15 residues. J was trimmed by 1 base and V by 6 bases; bases with no gene match: 8. Looked up from germline, CDR1 is MNHNS and CDR2 is SASEGT. The CDR3 here is CASSRDRVFNYGYTF. Written as DNA, the CDR3 is TGTGCCAGCAGCCGGGACAGAGTTTTTAACTATGGCTACACCTTC.